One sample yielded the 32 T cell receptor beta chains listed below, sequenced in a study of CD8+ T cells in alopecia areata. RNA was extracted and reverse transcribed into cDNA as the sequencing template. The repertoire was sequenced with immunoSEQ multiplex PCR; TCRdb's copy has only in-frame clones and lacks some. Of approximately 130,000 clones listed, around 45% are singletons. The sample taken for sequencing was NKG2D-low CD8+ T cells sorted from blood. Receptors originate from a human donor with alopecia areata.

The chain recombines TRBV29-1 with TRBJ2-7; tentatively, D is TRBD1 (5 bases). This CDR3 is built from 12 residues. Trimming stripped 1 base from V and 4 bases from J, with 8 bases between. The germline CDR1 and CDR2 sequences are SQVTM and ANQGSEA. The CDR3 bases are TGCAGCGTTGAAGGACAGCGTTACGAGCAGTACTTC. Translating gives CSVEGQRYEQYF.

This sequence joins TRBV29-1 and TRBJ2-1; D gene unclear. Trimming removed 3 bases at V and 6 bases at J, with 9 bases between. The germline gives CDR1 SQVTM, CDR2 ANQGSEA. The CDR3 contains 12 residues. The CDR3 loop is CSVESVSNEQFF. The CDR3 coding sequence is TGCAGCGTTGAGAGCGTTAGCAATGAGCAGTTCTTC.

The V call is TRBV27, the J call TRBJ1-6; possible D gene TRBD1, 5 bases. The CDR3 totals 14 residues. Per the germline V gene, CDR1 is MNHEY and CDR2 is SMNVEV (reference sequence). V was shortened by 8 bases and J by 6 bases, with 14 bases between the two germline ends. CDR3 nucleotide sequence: TGTGCCAGCGCCCCGGGACTTAGTAATTCACCCCTCCACTTT. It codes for CASAPGLSNSPLHF.

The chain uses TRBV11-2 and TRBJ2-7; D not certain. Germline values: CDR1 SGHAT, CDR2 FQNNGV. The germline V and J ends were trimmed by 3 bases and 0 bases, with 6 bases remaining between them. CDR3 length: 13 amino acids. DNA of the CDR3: TGTGCCAGCAGCTTTGGAACCTCCTACGAGCAGTACTTC. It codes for CASSFGTSYEQYF.

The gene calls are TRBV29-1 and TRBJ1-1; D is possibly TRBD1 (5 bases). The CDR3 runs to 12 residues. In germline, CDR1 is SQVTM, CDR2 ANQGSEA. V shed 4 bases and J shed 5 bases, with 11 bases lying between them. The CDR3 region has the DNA TGCAGCGTTGTCGTCAGGGAAACTGAAGCTTTCTTT. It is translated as CSVVVRETEAFF.

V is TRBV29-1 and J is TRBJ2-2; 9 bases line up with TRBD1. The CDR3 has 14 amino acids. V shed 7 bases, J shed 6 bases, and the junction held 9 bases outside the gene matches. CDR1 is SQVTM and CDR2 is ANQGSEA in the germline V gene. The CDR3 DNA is TGCAGCGCTGACCCGGGACAGGGCTCCGGGGAGCTGTTTTTT. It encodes CSADPGQGSGELFF.

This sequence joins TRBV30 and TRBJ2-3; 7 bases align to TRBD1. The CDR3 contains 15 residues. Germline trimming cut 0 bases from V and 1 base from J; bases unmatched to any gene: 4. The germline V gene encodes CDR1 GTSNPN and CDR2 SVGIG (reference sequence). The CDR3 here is CAWSVGQGGTDTQYF. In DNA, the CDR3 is TGTGCCTGGAGTGTAGGGCAGGGGGGCACAGATACGCAGTATTTT.

The CDR3 loop is CASSDVSGGLTDTQYF. CDR3 in DNA: TGTGCCAGCAGTGATGTTAGCGGGGGACTCACAGATACGCAGTATTTT. The V and J genes are TRBV2 and TRBJ2-3; 9 bases are shared with TRBD2. The CDR3 is made up of 16 amino acids. The V segment lost 3 bases and the J segment 2 bases; nucleotides outside the gene matches: 6. CDR1 SNHLY and CDR2 FYNNEI come from the germline V gene.

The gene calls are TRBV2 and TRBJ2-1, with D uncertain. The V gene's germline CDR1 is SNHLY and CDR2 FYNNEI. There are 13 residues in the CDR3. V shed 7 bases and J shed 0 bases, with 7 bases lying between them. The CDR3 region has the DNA TGTGCCAGCACGGATAGCTCCTACAATGAGCAGTTCTTC. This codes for CASTDSSYNEQFF.

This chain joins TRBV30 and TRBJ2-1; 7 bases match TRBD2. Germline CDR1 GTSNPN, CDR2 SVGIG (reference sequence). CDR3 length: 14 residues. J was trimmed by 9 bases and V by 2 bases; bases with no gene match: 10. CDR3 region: CAWSKVGGPVEQFF. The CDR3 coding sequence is TGTGCCTGGAGTAAGGTGGGAGGGCCAGTTGAGCAGTTCTTC.

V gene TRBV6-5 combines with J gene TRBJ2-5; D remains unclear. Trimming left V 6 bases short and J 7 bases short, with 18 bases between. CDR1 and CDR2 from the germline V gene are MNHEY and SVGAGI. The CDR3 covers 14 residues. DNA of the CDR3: TGTGCCAGCAGGAAACGAGACTCCTCCTGGACCCAGTACTTC. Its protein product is CASRKRDSSWTQYF.

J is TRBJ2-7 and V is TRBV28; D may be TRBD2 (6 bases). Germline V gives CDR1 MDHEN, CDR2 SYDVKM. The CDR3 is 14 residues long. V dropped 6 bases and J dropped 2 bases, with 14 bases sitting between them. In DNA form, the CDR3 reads TGTGCCAGCAGGCCGGGACTCGGGCCCTACGAGCAGTACTTC. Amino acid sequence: CASRPGLGPYEQYF. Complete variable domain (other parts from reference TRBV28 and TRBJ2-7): DVKVTQSSRYLVKRTGEKVFLECVQDMDHENMFWYRQDPGLGLRLIYFSYDVKMKEKGDIPEGYSVSREKKERFSLILESASTNQTSMYLCASRPGLGPYEQYFGPGTRLTVT.

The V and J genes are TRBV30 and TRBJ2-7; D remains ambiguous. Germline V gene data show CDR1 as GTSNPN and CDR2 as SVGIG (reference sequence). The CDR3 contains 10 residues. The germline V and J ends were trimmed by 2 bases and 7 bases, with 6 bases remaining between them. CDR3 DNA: TGTGCCTGGAGTATAAGAGAGCAGTACTTC. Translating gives CAWSIREQYF.

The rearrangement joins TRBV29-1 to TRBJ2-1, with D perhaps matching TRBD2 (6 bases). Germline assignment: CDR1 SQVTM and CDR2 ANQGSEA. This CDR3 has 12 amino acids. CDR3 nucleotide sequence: TGCAGGAGGGCGGGATTCTACAATGAGCAGTTCTTC. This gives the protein CRRAGFYNEQFF.

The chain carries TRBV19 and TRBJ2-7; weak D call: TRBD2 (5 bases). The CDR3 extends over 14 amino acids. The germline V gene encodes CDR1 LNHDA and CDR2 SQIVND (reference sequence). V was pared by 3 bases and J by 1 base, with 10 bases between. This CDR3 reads CASSISGSSYEQYF. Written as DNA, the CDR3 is TGTGCCAGTAGTATCAGCGGCAGTTCCTACGAGCAGTACTTC.

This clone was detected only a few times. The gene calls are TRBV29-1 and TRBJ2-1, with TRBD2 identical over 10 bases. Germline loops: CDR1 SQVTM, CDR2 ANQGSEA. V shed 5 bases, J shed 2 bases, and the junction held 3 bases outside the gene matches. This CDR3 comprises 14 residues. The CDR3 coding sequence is TGCAGCGTTTTAGCGGGAGGCCCCTACAATGAGCAGTTCTTC. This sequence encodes CSVLAGGPYNEQFF.

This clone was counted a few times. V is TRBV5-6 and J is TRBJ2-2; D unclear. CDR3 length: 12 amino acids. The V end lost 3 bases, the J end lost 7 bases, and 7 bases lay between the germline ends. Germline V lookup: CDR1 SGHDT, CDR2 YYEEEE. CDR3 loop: CASSWFGGELFF. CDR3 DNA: TGTGCCAGCAGCTGGTTCGGCGGGGAGCTGTTTTTT.

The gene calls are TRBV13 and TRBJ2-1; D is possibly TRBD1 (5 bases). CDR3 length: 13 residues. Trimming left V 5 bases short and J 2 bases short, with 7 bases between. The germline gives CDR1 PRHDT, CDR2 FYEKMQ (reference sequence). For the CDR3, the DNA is TGTGCCAGCAGCCCAGGGACCTACAATGAGCAGTTCTTC. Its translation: CASSPGTYNEQFF.

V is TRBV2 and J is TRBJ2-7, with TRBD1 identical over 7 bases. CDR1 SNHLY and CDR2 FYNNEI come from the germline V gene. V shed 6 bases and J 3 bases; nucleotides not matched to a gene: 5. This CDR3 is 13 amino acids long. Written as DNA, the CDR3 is TGTGCCAGCAGGAGACAGGGTGGCTACGAGCAGTACTTC. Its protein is CASRRQGGYEQYF.

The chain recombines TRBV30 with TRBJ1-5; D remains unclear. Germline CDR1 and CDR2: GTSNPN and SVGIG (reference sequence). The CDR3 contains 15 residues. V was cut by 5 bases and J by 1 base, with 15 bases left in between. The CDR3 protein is CAWSQRVSSNQPQHF. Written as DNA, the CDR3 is TGTGCCTGGTCGCAAAGGGTCTCGAGCAATCAGCCCCAGCATTTT.

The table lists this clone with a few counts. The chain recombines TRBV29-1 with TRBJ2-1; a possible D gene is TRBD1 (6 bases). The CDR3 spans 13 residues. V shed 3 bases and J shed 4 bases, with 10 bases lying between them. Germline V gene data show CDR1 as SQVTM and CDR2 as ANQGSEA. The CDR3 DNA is TGCAGCGTTGAGCCCACAGGGTACAATGAGCAGTTCTTC. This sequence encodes CSVEPTGYNEQFF.

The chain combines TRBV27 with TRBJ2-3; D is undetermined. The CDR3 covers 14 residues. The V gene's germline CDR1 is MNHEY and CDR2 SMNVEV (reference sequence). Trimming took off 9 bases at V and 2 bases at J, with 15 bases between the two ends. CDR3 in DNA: TGTGCCAGTATACCTATGACCGACACAGATACGCAGTATTTT. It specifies CASIPMTDTDTQYF.

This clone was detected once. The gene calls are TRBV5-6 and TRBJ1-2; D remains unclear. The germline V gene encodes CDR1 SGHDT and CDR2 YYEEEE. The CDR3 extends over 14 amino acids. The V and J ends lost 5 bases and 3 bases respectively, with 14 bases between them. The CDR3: CASSSGTGYYGYTF. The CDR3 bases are TGTGCCAGCAGTTCAGGTACCGGGTACTATGGCTACACCTTC.

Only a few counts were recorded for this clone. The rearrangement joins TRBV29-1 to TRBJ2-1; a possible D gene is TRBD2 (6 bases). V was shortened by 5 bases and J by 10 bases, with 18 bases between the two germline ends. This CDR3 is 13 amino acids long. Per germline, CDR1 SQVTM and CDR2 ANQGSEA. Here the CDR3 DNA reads TGCAGCGTTCGGGACTCGATGAATCCGGAGCAGTTCTTC. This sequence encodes CSVRDSMNPEQFF.

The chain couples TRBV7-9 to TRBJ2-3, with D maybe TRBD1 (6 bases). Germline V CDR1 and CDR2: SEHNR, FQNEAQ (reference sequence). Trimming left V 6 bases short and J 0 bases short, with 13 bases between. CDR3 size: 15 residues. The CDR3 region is CASRSDRTSTDTQYF. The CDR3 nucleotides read TGTGCCAGCAGAAGCGACAGGACCAGCACAGATACGCAGTATTTT. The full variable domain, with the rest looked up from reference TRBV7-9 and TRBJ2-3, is DTGVSQNPRHKITKRGQNVTFRCDPISEHNRLYWYRQTLGQGPEFLTYFQNEAQLEKSRLLSDRFSAERPKGSFSTLEIQRTEQGDSAMYLCASRSDRTSTDTQYFGPGTRLTVL.

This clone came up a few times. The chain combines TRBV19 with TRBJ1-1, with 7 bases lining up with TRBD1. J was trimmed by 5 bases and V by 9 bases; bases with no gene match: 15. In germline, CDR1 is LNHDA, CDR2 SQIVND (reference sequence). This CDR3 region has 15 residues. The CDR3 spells CASQKPSGGETEAFF. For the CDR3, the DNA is TGTGCCAGCCAAAAGCCCTCAGGGGGAGAGACTGAAGCTTTCTTT.

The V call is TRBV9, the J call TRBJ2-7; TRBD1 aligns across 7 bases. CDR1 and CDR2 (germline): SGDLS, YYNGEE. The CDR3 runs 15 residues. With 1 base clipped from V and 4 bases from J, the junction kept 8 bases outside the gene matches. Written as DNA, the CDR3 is TGTGCCAGCAGCGTATACGGGACAGAGTTTTACGAGCAGTACTTC. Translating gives CASSVYGTEFYEQYF.

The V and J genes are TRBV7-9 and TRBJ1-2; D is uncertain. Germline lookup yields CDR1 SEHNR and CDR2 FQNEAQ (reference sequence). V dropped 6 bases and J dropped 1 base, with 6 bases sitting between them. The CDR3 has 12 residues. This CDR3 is CASSGLNYGYTF. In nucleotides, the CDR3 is TGTGCCAGCAGTGGGCTTAACTATGGCTACACCTTC.

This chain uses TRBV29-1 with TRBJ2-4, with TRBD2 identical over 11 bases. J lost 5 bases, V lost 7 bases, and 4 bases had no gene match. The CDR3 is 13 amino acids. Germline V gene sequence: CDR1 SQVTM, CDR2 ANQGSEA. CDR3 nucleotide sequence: TGCAGCGACGTACTAGCGGGGGAAAACATTCAGTACTTC. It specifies CSDVLAGENIQYF.

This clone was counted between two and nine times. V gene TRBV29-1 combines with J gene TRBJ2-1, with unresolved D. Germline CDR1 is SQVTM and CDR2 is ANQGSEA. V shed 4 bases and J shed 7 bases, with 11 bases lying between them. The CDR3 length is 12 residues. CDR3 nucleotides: TGCAGCGTTGCAGCTGAGTGGAATGAGCAGTTCTTC. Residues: CSVAAEWNEQFF.

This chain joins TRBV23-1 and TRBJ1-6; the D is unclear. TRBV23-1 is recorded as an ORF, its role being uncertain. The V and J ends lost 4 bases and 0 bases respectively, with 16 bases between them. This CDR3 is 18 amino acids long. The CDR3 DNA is TGCGCCAGCAGTCGAAACTGGACGGGGAGCTCCTATAATTCACCCCTCCACTTT. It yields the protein CASSRNWTGSSYNSPLHF.

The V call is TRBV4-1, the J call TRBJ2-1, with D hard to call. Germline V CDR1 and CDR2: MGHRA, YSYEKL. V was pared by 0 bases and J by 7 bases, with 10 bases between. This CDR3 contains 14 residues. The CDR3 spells CASSQEALGNEQFF. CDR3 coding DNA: TGCGCCAGCAGCCAAGAAGCGCTAGGGAATGAGCAGTTCTTC.